The 25 T cell receptor beta chains reported below all come from one sample, sequenced in a study of shared clonotypes between healthy human individuals (dated by TCRdb to 2018 to 2020). Library creation used the immunoSEQ multiplex PCR assay. This is the immuneACCESS table as TCRdb keeps it, with only in-frame sequences that have V and J called. A part of the clones is gone; compared with another copy, unresolved V genes explain less than half, and the rest is unexplained. This sample lists roughly 1,100,000 clones; about three quarters were detected once. The ten largest clones add up to roughly 1.4% of the sample. The sequencing sample was made of memory CD4+ T cells sorted from blood. The cell subset or site tag for this specimen amounts to: CD45RA-negative fraction. All receptors come from a man aged 18 to 29 in good health.

The rearrangement links TRBV30 to TRBJ2-7; the D is unclear. This CDR3 has 11 residues. V lost 2 bases and J lost 6, with 8 bases in between. Germline V lookup: CDR1 GTSNPN, CDR2 SVGIG (reference sequence). The CDR3 region is CAWSLLSEQYF. As DNA, the CDR3 is TGTGCCTGGAGTCTTTTGAGCGAGCAGTACTTC.

This clone was counted only a few times. V usage is TRBV19 and J usage is TRBJ2-4; D possibly corresponds to TRBD2 (5 bases). V was clipped by 6 bases and J by 2 bases, with 8 bases between them. CDR3 length equals 13 residues. CDR1 is LNHDA and CDR2 is SQIVND in the germline V gene (reference sequence). Here the CDR3 reads CASSGVTKNIQYF. Here the CDR3 DNA reads TGTGCCAGTAGCGGGGTGACCAAAAACATTCAGTACTTC.

In its sample, this clone was seen a few times. The chain carries TRBV2 and TRBJ1-1; D is uncertain. V gave up 1 base and J gave up 2 bases, with 8 bases separating them. This CDR3 is 14 amino acids long. CDR1 is SNHLY, CDR2 FYNNEI, per germline. The CDR3 region has the DNA TGTGCCAGCAGTGAAGGGGGAGCTAACACTGAAGCTTTCTTT. Amino acid sequence: CASSEGGANTEAFF.

This chain uses TRBV6-5 with TRBJ1-1, with D possibly being TRBD1 (5 bases). In germline, CDR1 is MNHEY, CDR2 SVGAGI. The CDR3 runs 14 residues. V lost 0 bases and J lost 6, with 11 bases in between. The CDR3 reads CASSYSGGVSEAFF. CDR3 sequence (DNA): TGTGCCAGCAGTTACTCGGGAGGGGTCTCTGAAGCTTTCTTT.

Points on this clone: The junction differs from germline at one of its ends, possibly a read error. This chain links TRBV10-2 with TRBJ1-2; the D is unclear. The CDR3 extends over 15 amino acids. Germline CDR1 and CDR2: WSHSY and SAAADI. CDR3 coding DNA: TGCGTCAGCAGTCTAACAACCGGGCTCCGCGGTGGCTACACCTTC. Translated: CVSSLTTGLRGGYTF.

The chain couples TRBV27 to TRBJ2-5; 7 bases align to TRBD1. Germline V gene sequence: CDR1 MNHEY, CDR2 SMNVEV (reference sequence). Germline trimming cut 6 bases from V and 5 bases from J; bases unmatched to any gene: 9. The CDR3 is 14 residues long. The CDR3 protein is CASRRETGAETQYF. CDR3 nucleotides: TGTGCCAGCAGAAGAGAAACAGGGGCCGAGACCCAGTACTTC.

The J gene is TRBJ1-1, the V gene TRBV5-1, with 7 nucleotides matching TRBD1. This CDR3 contains 13 residues. Germline assignment: CDR1 SGHRS and CDR2 YFSETQ. With V trimmed by 5 bases and J by 5 bases, 6 bases remained unmatched. The CDR3 region is CASRTGESTEAFF. CDR3 sequence (DNA): TGCGCCAGCAGAACAGGGGAGTCAACTGAAGCTTTCTTT. Full variable domain (rest looked up from reference TRBV5-1 and TRBJ1-1): KAGVTQTPRYLIKTRGQQVTLSCSPISGHRSVSWYQQTPGQGLQFLFEYFSETQRNKGNFPGRFSGRQFSNSRSEMNVSTLELGDSALYLCASRTGESTEAFFGQGTRLTVV.

This chain connects TRBV11-2 to TRBJ2-1; D ambiguous. Germline values: CDR1 SGHAT, CDR2 FQNNGV. The CDR3 contains 14 residues. V lost 6 bases and J lost 4, with 13 bases in between. CDR3 sequence (DNA): TGTGCCAGCAGAAGGGCCGCAACTTACAATGAGCAGTTCTTC. Encoded protein: CASRRAATYNEQFF.

This clone was seen only once. The V gene is TRBV11-2, the J gene TRBJ2-5, with D perhaps matching TRBD2 (5 bases). V shed 4 bases and J shed 2 bases, with 11 bases lying between them. CDR1 is SGHAT, CDR2 FQNNGV, per germline. This CDR3 has 14 amino acids. CDR3 loop: CASSSEAVQETQYF. The DNA for the CDR3 is TGTGCCAGCAGCTCCGAAGCGGTGCAAGAGACCCAGTACTTC.

V and J are TRBV27 and TRBJ2-3; tentatively, D is TRBD1 or TRBD2 (5 bases each). Germline V gives CDR1 MNHEY, CDR2 SMNVEV (reference sequence). This CDR3 is built from 16 residues. Trimming pared 8 bases from V and 0 bases from J, leaving 18 bases between. The CDR3 nucleotides read TGTGCCAGCTATCCCCTCGGGGCTTACAGCACAGATACGCAGTATTTT. As protein: CASYPLGAYSTDTQYF.

The rearrangement links TRBV9 to TRBJ2-3; 7 nucleotides agree with TRBD2. The CDR3 consists of 16 residues. The germline gives CDR1 SGDLS, CDR2 YYNGEE. The V segment lost 0 bases and the J segment 3 bases; nucleotides outside the gene matches: 7. Here the CDR3 DNA reads TGTGCCAGCAGCGTAGTCAGCGGGGCAAGTACAGATACGCAGTATTTT. Protein product: CASSVVSGASTDTQYF.

A note on this clone: One base separates it from a far larger clone, so it is likely a read error. V usage is TRBV11-2 and J usage is TRBJ2-7; D unresolved. Germline loops: CDR1 SGHAT, CDR2 FQNNGV. V was clipped by 5 bases and J by 8 bases, with 10 bases between them. The CDR3 has 11 residues. CDR3 DNA: TGTGCCAGCAGCCCCCAGAACAAGCAGTACTTC. It codes for CASSPQNKQYF.

The genes are TRBV6-6 and TRBJ2-7; 7 nucleotides match TRBD1. The germline CDR1 and CDR2 sequences are MNHNY and SVGAGI (reference sequence). J lost 3 bases, V lost 2 bases, and 10 bases had no gene match. CDR3 length: 16 residues. The CDR3, as DNA: TGTGCCAGCAGTTACCCAAAGACAGGGCCTCACTACGAGCAGTACTTC. This encodes CASSYPKTGPHYEQYF.

To note about this clone: Within the sample, other DNA sequences also encode this same CDR3. This chain connects TRBV20-1 to TRBJ2-7; D remains ambiguous. V was shortened by 5 bases and J by 2 bases, with 7 bases between the two germline ends. Germline assignment: CDR1 DFQATT and CDR2 SNEGSKA (reference sequence). The CDR3 has 11 amino acids. The CDR3 region has the DNA TGCAGTGCTTCGGATCCCTACGAGCAGTACTTC. This gives the protein CSASDPYEQYF.

The table lists this clone with a few counts. The chain couples TRBV5-1 to TRBJ2-1; TRBD2 agrees at 12 bases. The V gene end was trimmed by 3 bases and the J gene end by 6 bases; junction bases not matched to a gene: 10. Germline V gives CDR1 SGHRS, CDR2 YFSETQ. CDR3 length equals 17 residues. CDR3: CASSSRTSGKGFNEQFF. CDR3 bases: TGCGCCAGCAGCTCACGGACTAGCGGGAAAGGATTCAATGAGCAGTTCTTC.

The chain carries TRBV6-6 and TRBJ2-6; weak D call: TRBD1 (6 bases). CDR3 length equals 15 residues. Germline V gives CDR1 MNHNY, CDR2 SVGAGI (reference sequence). Trimming cost V 6 bases and J 2 bases, with 11 bases left between them. In DNA form, the CDR3 reads TGTGCCAGCAGCCCGACAGGAACTGGGGCCAACGTCCTGACTTTC. Protein sequence: CASSPTGTGANVLTF.

V usage is TRBV15 and J usage is TRBJ2-1, with TRBD2 identical over 11 bases. Trimming cost V 5 bases and J 8 bases; bases outside gene matches: 8. The CDR3 runs 15 residues. Germline CDR1 is LNHNV and CDR2 is YYDKDF (reference sequence). The chain's CDR3 is CATSGETSGIYEQFF. The CDR3 DNA is TGTGCCACCAGCGGGGAGACTAGCGGGATTTATGAGCAGTTCTTC.

The rearrangement uses TRBV27 and TRBJ2-2; TRBD2 is a possible D gene (5 bases). V was cut by 8 bases and J by 1 base, with 14 bases left in between. Germline CDR1 MNHEY, CDR2 SMNVEV (reference sequence). This CDR3 has 15 amino acids. CDR3 sequence: CASRYGGMNTGELFF. DNA of the CDR3: TGTGCCAGCCGATACGGAGGAATGAACACCGGGGAGCTGTTTTTT.

The rearrangement links TRBV7-2 to TRBJ1-2, with TRBD1 matching over 8 bases. J gave up 3 bases and V 2 bases, and 2 bases lay outside the gene matches. Germline CDR1 and CDR2: SGHTA and FQGNSA. This CDR3 is built from 14 residues. The CDR3 spells CASSLRDRYYGYTF. The CDR3 region has the DNA TGTGCCAGCAGCTTAAGGGACAGGTACTATGGCTACACCTTC.

The chain combines TRBV11-2 with TRBJ2-3; 7 bases align to TRBD2. The germline CDR1 and CDR2 sequences are SGHAT and FQNNGV. The J segment lost 1 base and the V segment lost 1 base, leaving 8 bases of the junction unmatched. CDR3 length equals 17 residues. In nucleotides, the CDR3 is TGTGCCAGCAGCTTAGCCGTGGCGGGAGCGGGCACAGATACGCAGTATTTT. Amino acids: CASSLAVAGAGTDTQYF.

This chain joins TRBV6-5 and TRBJ1-1; D perhaps matches TRBD1 (5 bases). Deletions cut 2 bases from V and 5 bases from J, with 9 bases between. CDR1 and CDR2 (germline): MNHEY, SVGAGI. There are 13 residues in the CDR3. The CDR3 reads CASSYVDRTEAFF. The CDR3 region has the DNA TGTGCCAGCAGTTACGTCGACAGAACTGAAGCTTTCTTT.

This clone was detected only a few times. Different DNA sequences within this sample yield the same CDR3. J is TRBJ1-1 and V is TRBV9; D not resolved. The CDR3 is 14 residues long. From germline, CDR1 is SGDLS and CDR2 YYNGEE. With 0 bases removed from V and 1 base from J, the gap between germline ends came to 7 bases. CDR3 protein: CASSVGPTNTEAFF. CDR3 nucleotide sequence: TGTGCCAGCAGCGTAGGGCCTACGAACACTGAAGCTTTCTTT. Full variable domain (rest looked up from reference TRBV9 and TRBJ1-1): DSGVTQTPKHLITATGQRVTLRCSPRSGDLSVYWYQQSLDQGLQFLIQYYNGEERAKGNILERFSAQQFPDLHSELNLSSLELGDSALYFCASSVGPTNTEAFFGQGTRLTVV.

V and J are TRBV5-6 and TRBJ1-5; a weak D match, TRBD1 (6 bases). The CDR3 covers 14 residues. Germline values: CDR1 SGHDT, CDR2 YYEEEE. V was pared by 5 bases and J by 1 base, with 10 bases between. The CDR3 loop reads CASRVTGSNQPQHF. CDR3 sequence (DNA): TGTGCCAGCAGGGTTACAGGGAGCAATCAGCCCCAGCATTTT.

The chain joins TRBV6-1 to TRBJ1-5; possible D gene TRBD1, 6 bases. CDR1 is MNHNS, CDR2 SASEGT, per germline. This CDR3 contains 15 residues. Trimming removed 3 bases at V and 5 bases at J, with 14 bases between. The CDR3 DNA reads TGTGCCAGCAGTGACACACAGGGATACCATCAGCCCCAGCATTTT. This gives the protein CASSDTQGYHQPQHF.

V gene TRBV5-8 combines with J gene TRBJ1-1; 8 nucleotides match TRBD1. Germline V gene lookup returns CDR1 SGHTS and CDR2 YDEGEE. Unmatched junction bases numbered 5, after V lost 7 bases and J lost 0 bases. The CDR3 spans 14 residues. The CDR3 reads CASGDRGMNTEAFF. CDR3 DNA: TGTGCCAGCGGCGACAGGGGAATGAACACTGAAGCTTTCTTT.